This T cell receptor beta chain was sequenced during a study of vaccination effects on CD4 cells after COVID-19. Only in-frame clones appear in the TCRdb table, and some are missing; sequencing was by immunoSEQ multiplex PCR. Among 28,000 or so clones listed, 83% were seen once. With 0 bases removed from V and 1 base from J, the gap between germline ends came to 6 bases. The CDR3 spans 14 residues. The V gene's germline CDR1 is SGHRS and CDR2 YFSETQ. About this clone: Its antigen is currently unknown.

The ViraFEST assay expanded antigen-specific CD4+ T cells with viral peptide pools before sequencing. CD4+ T cells were isolated after around 9 days of culture. Every participant took two doses of the BNT162b2 or mRNA-1273 vaccine. This specimen consisted of CD4+ T cells from PBMCs cultured with HCoV-NL63 spike peptides, obtained after COVID-19 vaccination. The receptor was derived from a human donor who received a COVID-19 vaccine. Some clones in this sample may be carry-over from other donors' samples. The chain is built from TRBV5-1 and TRBJ2-3; D remains ambiguous. The CDR3 DNA reads as TGCGCCAGCAGCTTGGCGCAGGGCACAGATACGCAGTATTTT. Translation: CASSLAQGTDTQYF.